This T cell receptor beta chain was identified in a study of blood T cell repertoires in COVID-19. Study information: The samples span acute and convalescent COVID-19 from the United States, Italy and Spain. The cDNA or gDNA used as material had been derived from T cells, B-cell-depleted T cells, or PBMCs.

Original methodology: Scientists estimated how many nucleated cells there were by amplifying reference gene primers. TCRdb keeps only in-frame clones here, not all; method: immunoSEQ multiplex PCR. V, J and clone size reflect that table, while D and trimming were determined from the DNA. Of around 68,000 clones in the sample, 87% were seen once. Germline V gene sequence: CDR1 MDHEN, CDR2 SYDVKM. V was trimmed by 3 bases and J by 1 base, leaving 6 bases between them. The CDR3 is 13 amino acids. This TCR came from a woman aged 45-60 years with acute or convalescent COVID-19. Sequenced input: peripheral blood. The chain employs TRBV28 and TRBJ1-1; D is undetermined. The CDR3 sequence is CASSFGGNTEAFF. For the CDR3, the DNA is TGTGCCAGCAGTTTCGGCGGGAACACTGAAGCTTTCTTT.